What follows are 2 T cell receptor beta chains derived from one specimen sequenced in a study of blood T cell repertoires in COVID-19 (dated by TCRdb to 2020 to 2021). The receptor library was made with the immunoSEQ multiplex PCR assay. Held by TCRdb, this immuneACCESS table contains in-frame sequences only and omits some clones. Under half of the omission traces to an unresolved V gene where checked; the cause of the rest is unknown. The table for this sample lists about 400,000 clones; more than 70% of them were counted only once. Together, the top ten hold 1.5% to 2.5% of the sample. The sample taken for sequencing was PBMCs or T cells enriched from blood (not recorded which). These receptors were collected from a man between 40 and 49 years old in a cohort exposed to, infected with or recovered from COVID-19 (not recorded which).

This chain uses TRBV6-1 with TRBJ2-7, with TRBD2 matching over 11 bases. The CDR3 covers 16 residues. Germline V gives CDR1 MNHNS, CDR2 SASEGT. Trimming cost V 4 bases and J 3 bases; bases outside gene matches: 8. The CDR3 region has the DNA TGTGCCAGCAGTGGCAAACTAGCGGGGGCTCTCTACGAGCAGTACTTC. Translation gives CASSGKLAGALYEQYF.

This chain uses TRBV7-6 with TRBJ2-7; 7 nucleotides align to TRBD1. J gave up 5 bases and V 3 bases, and 4 bases lay outside the gene matches. CDR3 length: 13 residues. Germline values: CDR1 SGHVS, CDR2 FNYEAQ. The CDR3 sequence: CASSFRQGDEQYF. CDR3 bases: TGTGCCAGCAGCTTCCGACAGGGAGACGAGCAGTACTTC.